This record covers a single TCR beta chain. What it recognizes is unknown. This record comes from a study of naive and memory T cell subsets. Findings and limits, study-wide: TCR abundance followed a power law differing between naive and memory subsets. RNA-based TCR counts may shift with T cell activation and differentiation. Findings for naive and memory subsets could not be checked against ground truth.

Separate alpha and beta amplification began at the second PCR step. V lost 7 bases to trimming and J lost 7 bases; unmatched junction nucleotides: 2. This CDR3 region has 12 residues. The beta constant-region primer was an equimolar mix of two oligonucleotides covering TRBC1 and TRBC2. Nested alpha and beta constant-region primers with the SP2 primer drove four PCR rounds on ligated cDNA. TCRdb fed the UMI-ligation and nested PCR reads into MiXCR, producing one record per CDR3 protein. This sample has about 120,000 distinct CDR3 sequences, with approximately 37% found just once. This chain uses TRBV12-3 or TRBV12-4 with TRBJ2-2, with 8 bases matching TRBD2. Sequencing was done on a sample of central memory CD4+ T cells from blood. This clonotype was obtained from a human donor in good health. CDR3 protein: CASKGTSGELFF. As DNA, the CDR3 is TGTGCCAGCAAGGGGACTAGCGGGGAGCTGTTTTTT.